This TCR beta chain was sequenced during a study of cytomegalovirus exposure and HLA in healthy donors. The CDR3 extends over 13 amino acids. Looked up from germline, CDR1 is SNHLY and CDR2 is FYNNEI. The PCR was carried out with 60 Vbeta primers and 13 Jbeta primers. Some clones are missing from TCRdb's copy, which holds only in-frame ones; the method was immunoSEQ multiplex PCR. The data hold 110,000 to 150,000 clones, with 65% to 85% observed a single time. A single count supports this clone. V gene TRBV2 combines with J gene TRBJ2-5; perhaps TRBD2 as D (5 bases). The J call may be mistaken, given a closer DNA end match to TRBJ2-7. The sequence was obtained from a male donor in good health and CMV-seronegative. The specimen sequenced was PBMCs. The CDR3: CASSLRGLYEQYF. DNA for the CDR3: TGTGCCAGCAGTCTGCGAGGGTTATACGAGCAGTACTTC.